The T cell receptor beta chain described here comes from a study of CD8 T cells in ankylosing spondylitis. Study observations and caveats: There was reportedly significant enrichment of clones that were disease-linked in matched ankylosing spondylitis synovial fluid. In ankylosing spondylitis blood, a motif of seven or eight highly homologous TCR beta variants appeared characteristic. Those disease-linked clones were CD8+; they were also relatively rare in peripheral blood. Prior work had noted some motif variants in reactive arthritis blood and synovial fluid.

A quantitative 5'-RACE method, one with molecular barcodes, was used to make TCR beta libraries. MiXCR was run by TCRdb on the 5' RACE reads, yielding one entry per CDR3 protein. The sample yields about 220,000 distinct CDR3 sequences, around 18% seen once. To note about this clonotype: Its antigen is currently unknown.

J was trimmed by 1 base and V by 1 base; bases with no gene match: 6. The germline gives CDR1 LGHDT, CDR2 YNNKEL (reference sequence). The CDR3 loop spans 17 amino acids. V and J are TRBV3-1 and TRBJ2-5; 10 bases are a match to TRBD2. The clonotype was recovered from a male donor with ankylosing spondylitis. The sequenced sample was blood, either unsorted or a sorted T cell fraction (not recorded which). The CDR3: CASSQGPSGGSQETQYF. The CDR3, as DNA: TGTGCCAGCAGCCAAGGCCCTAGCGGGGGAAGCCAAGAGACCCAGTACTTC.